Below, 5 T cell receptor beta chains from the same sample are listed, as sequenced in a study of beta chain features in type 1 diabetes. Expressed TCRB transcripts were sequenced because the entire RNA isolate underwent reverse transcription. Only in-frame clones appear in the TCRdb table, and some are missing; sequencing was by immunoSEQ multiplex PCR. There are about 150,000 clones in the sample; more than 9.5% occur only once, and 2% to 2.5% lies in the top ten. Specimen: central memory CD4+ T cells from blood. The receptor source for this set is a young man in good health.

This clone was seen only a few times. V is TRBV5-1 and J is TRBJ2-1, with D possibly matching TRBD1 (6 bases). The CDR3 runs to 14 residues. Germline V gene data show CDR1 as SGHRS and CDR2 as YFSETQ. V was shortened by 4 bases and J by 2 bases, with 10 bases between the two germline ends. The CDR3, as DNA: TGCGCCAGCAGCCCCGGACAGACCTACAATGAGCAGTTCTTC. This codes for CASSPGQTYNEQFF.

The DNA for the CDR3 is TGTGCCAGCAGCTTCCGGGACAGGGAAAACATTCAGTACTTC. Residues: CASSFRDRENIQYF. The chain carries TRBV7-9 and TRBJ2-4; 9 bases are a match to TRBD1. This CDR3 comprises 14 residues. V was clipped by 3 bases and J by 5 bases; unmatched bases: 2. Looked up from germline, CDR1 is SEHNR and CDR2 is FQNEAQ (reference sequence).

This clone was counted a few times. The DNA for the CDR3 is TGTGCCAGCAGCTTAAGTACGGGAACTGAAGCTTTCTTT. This gives the protein CASSLSTGTEAFF. V is TRBV7-3 and J is TRBJ1-1, with D uncertain. V gave up 1 base and J gave up 5 bases, with 8 bases separating them. This CDR3 has 13 residues. The germline V gene encodes CDR1 SGHTA and CDR2 FQGTGA.

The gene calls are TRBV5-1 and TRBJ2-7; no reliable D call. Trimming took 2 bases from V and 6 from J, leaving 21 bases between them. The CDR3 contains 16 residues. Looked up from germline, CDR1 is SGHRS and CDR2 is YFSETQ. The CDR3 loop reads CASSFQTGFTFGEQYF. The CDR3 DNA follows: TGCGCCAGCAGCTTTCAGACGGGTTTCACCTTCGGCGAGCAGTACTTC.

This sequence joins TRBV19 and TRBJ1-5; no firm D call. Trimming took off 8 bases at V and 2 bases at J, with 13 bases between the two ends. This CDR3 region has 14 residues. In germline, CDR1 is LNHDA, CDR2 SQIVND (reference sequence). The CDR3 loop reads CASSYKWGNQPQHF. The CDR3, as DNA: TGTGCCAGTTCGTATAAGTGGGGCAATCAGCCCCAGCATTTT.